Sequencing of this T cell receptor (beta chain) was carried out in a study of T-cell memory formation after mild COVID-19. Turning to the study itself: TCR clusters largely stayed donor specific. Study findings and constraints: Cross-reactive memory appears to have joined, as suggested by some responding clones showing up in pre-infection memory. CD4+ contracting clones were mainly CM and EM; CD8+ ones, EMRA.

TCRdb fed the 5' RACE reads into MiXCR, producing one record per CDR3 protein. The table shows around 300,000 distinct CDR3 sequences, with roughly 13% occurring only once. This clonotype came up a few times. Antigen: not known. The specimen was PBMCs or a T cell subset sorted from them (not recorded which). The source is a man aged 18 to 29 who had mild COVID-19 (a few samples of this study predate the infection). Cell type and time point are not known.

CDR3 loop: CASTRANTGELFF. In nucleotides, the CDR3 is TGTGCCAGCACGCGTGCGAACACCGGGGAGCTGTTTTTT. This chain joins TRBV6-5 and TRBJ2-2; D remains ambiguous. There are 13 residues in the CDR3. Trimming pared 7 bases from V and 0 bases from J, leaving 6 bases between. The germline V gene encodes CDR1 MNHEY and CDR2 SVGAGI.